This TCR beta chain was retrieved from a study of PD-L1 blockade in urothelial cancer. Study-wide points: Having blood TCR clonality under the median before treatment predicted better survival.

A word on this clone: Its antigen is not known.

Data came from immunoSEQ multiplex PCR; TCRdb stores just in-frame clones and leaves some out. The data contain just under 30,000 clones, 70% to 90% of them singletons. Germline V gene lookup returns CDR1 LGHNA and CDR2 YSLEER. Trimming removed 1 base at V and 0 bases at J, with 4 bases between. This CDR3 spans 14 amino acids. This sequence joins TRBV4-3 and TRBJ1-3; D remains ambiguous. The TCR sequence derives from a man aged 50-59 years with urothelial cancer. Sequenced material: PBMCs, taken around atezolizumab (anti-PD-L1) treatment. This CDR3 reads CASSQARSGNTIYF. Here the CDR3 DNA reads TGCGCCAGCAGCCAAGCCCGCTCTGGAAACACCATATATTTT.